The T cell receptor (beta chain) described here comes from a study of cytomegalovirus exposure and HLA in healthy donors. Regarding the study as a whole: Likely technical artifact: a cluster of highly shared sequence variants. The study flagged roughly 150 TCR beta chains as cytomegalovirus-associated. On later analysis, the bulk of CMV-associated TCR beta chains appeared to be HLA-restricted.

Primers: 60 Vbeta forward and 13 Jbeta reverse. Repertoires were generated with immunoSEQ multiplex PCR, while TCRdb's copy carries only in-frame clones and drops some. The table records about 59,000 clones, under 90% of them present only once. Worth noting for this clone: The antigen remains unidentified.

Per germline, CDR1 SQVTM and CDR2 ANQGSEA. The V segment lost 0 bases and the J segment 4 bases; nucleotides outside the gene matches: 4. The length of the CDR3 is 14 residues. The V gene is TRBV29-1, the J gene TRBJ2-7; 9 nucleotides align to TRBD1. Sequenced sample: PBMCs. This sequence originates from a woman in her 40s in good health and CMV-seronegative. CDR3 residues: CSVEDRTGEYEQYF. The CDR3 coding sequence is TGCAGCGTTGAAGATAGGACAGGGGAATACGAGCAGTACTTC.